One sample yielded the 23 T cell receptor beta chains listed below, sequenced in a study of molecular identifiers for immune sequencing clone quantification. MiXCR, run by TCRdb on the PCR reads, gives a single entry per CDR3 protein. Among some 680,000 distinct CDR3 sequences listed, approximately 24% were seen once. The sequenced sample was naive CD8+ T cells from blood, with Jurkat cell RNA spiked in. Subset noted: FACS-sorted CD8+CD4-CCR7+CD45RA+ naive T cells. The source is a human donor in good health. Some libraries in this study had Jurkat cell RNA spiked in.

The chain couples TRBV28 to TRBJ2-1; 12 nucleotides agree with TRBD2. The CDR3 contains 15 residues. V trimming: 7 bases; J trimming: 5 bases; junction bases outside the gene matches: 6. Germline values: CDR1 MDHEN, CDR2 SYDVKM. The CDR3 is CASTRGLAGHNEQFF. The CDR3, as DNA: TGTGCCAGCACCCGAGGACTAGCGGGACACAATGAGCAGTTCTTC.

This clonotype occurred many times. The V gene is TRBV20-1, the J gene TRBJ2-2; no reliable D call. V dropped 3 bases and J dropped 1 base, with 6 bases sitting between them. In germline, CDR1 is DFQATT, CDR2 SNEGSKA (reference sequence). This CDR3 contains 13 residues. The CDR3 region has the DNA TGCAGTGCTAGGGAGATGAACACCGGGGAGCTGTTTTTT. As protein: CSAREMNTGELFF.

J is TRBJ2-1 and V is TRBV7-9; a weak D match, TRBD2 (5 bases). The ends were cut back, 4 bases at V and 2 bases at J, with 21 bases in the middle. The CDR3 has 18 residues. Germline CDR1 SEHNR, CDR2 FQNEAQ (reference sequence). The CDR3 bases are TGTGCCAGCAGCTCAACCCGGGGTACTTGCCTAGCCTACAATGAGCAGTTCTTC. Translation gives CASSSTRGTCLAYNEQFF.

The gene calls are TRBV5-6 and TRBJ1-2; TRBD1 might be the D (5 bases). Looked up from germline, CDR1 is SGHDT and CDR2 is YYEEEE. The CDR3 totals 15 residues. Trimming took off 0 bases at V and 3 bases at J, with 12 bases between the two ends. The CDR3 nucleotides read TGTGCCAGCAGCTTGGGCGTACAGGCACACTATGGCTACACCTTC. As protein: CASSLGVQAHYGYTF.

This clonotype was counted a few times. The chain couples TRBV4-3 to TRBJ2-2, with 12 bases fitting TRBD2. CDR1 and CDR2 (germline): LGHNA, YSLEER. Trimming cost V 0 bases and J 4 bases; bases outside gene matches: 6. CDR3 length equals 18 residues. CDR3 nucleotide sequence: TGCGCCAGCAGCCAAGATGGGCTAGCGGGGGGGATCACCGGGGAGCTGTTTTTT. The encoded protein is CASSQDGLAGGITGELFF.

The CDR3 nucleotides read TGTGCCAGCAGTTTACCCCGGACATTAGCCACCAATTCACCCCTCCACTTT. Its protein product is CASSLPRTLATNSPLHF. V usage is TRBV12-3 or TRBV12-4 and J usage is TRBJ1-6, with a tentative D call TRBD1 (5 bases). With 2 bases removed from V and 7 bases from J, the gap between germline ends came to 18 bases. This CDR3 comprises 17 residues.

The CDR3 DNA reads as TGCAGTGCTAGAGATCTGGGAGAAAGCTCCTATAATTCACCCCTCCACTTT. This sequence encodes CSARDLGESSYNSPLHF. The V and J genes are TRBV20-1 and TRBJ1-6, with D unresolved. Germline V lookup: CDR1 DFQATT, CDR2 SNEGSKA (reference sequence). Deletions cut 0 bases from V and 0 bases from J, with 12 bases between. This CDR3 contains 17 residues.

The chain has TRBV6-2 or TRBV6-3 and TRBJ2-1, with 14 bases aligning to TRBD2. Germline trimming cut 5 bases from V and 7 bases from J; bases unmatched to any gene: 7. Germline V gives CDR1 MNHEY, CDR2 SVGEGT. This CDR3 is 16 amino acids long. The DNA of the CDR3 is TGTGCCAGCAGTCGCCGGACTAGCGGGAGGTATAATGAGCAGTTCTTC. Translation: CASSRRTSGRYNEQFF.

About this clonotype: With a much larger clone just one base away, this may be a read error. V usage is TRBV7-9 and J usage is TRBJ2-7, with 7 bases lining up with TRBD2. Germline CDR1 is SEHNR and CDR2 is FQNEAQ (reference sequence). The ends lost 4 bases at V and 4 bases at J; junction bases unmatched: 7. This CDR3 is built from 14 residues. Written as DNA, the CDR3 is TGTGCCAGCAGCTCCTCTAGCGGACGGTACGAGCAGTACTTC. Translation gives CASSSSSGRYEQYF.

At least ten counts were recorded for this clonotype. The genes are TRBV7-9 and TRBJ1-3; the D gene is possibly TRBD1 (6 bases). Germline values: CDR1 SEHNR, CDR2 FQNEAQ (reference sequence). The V end was cut by 5 bases, the J end by 8 bases, with 13 bases between. This CDR3 has 13 amino acids. CDR3 amino acids: CASSTGSDDTIYF. CDR3 DNA: TGTGCCAGCAGCACAGGGTCGGATGACACCATATATTTT. The full variable domain, in which reference TRBV7-9 and TRBJ1-3 provide the parts outside the CDR3, is DTGVSQNPRHKITKRGQNVTFRCDPISEHNRLYWYRQTLGQGPEFLTYFQNEAQLEKSRLLSDRFSAERPKGSFSTLEIQRTEQGDSAMYLCASSTGSDDTIYFGEGSWLTVV.

The rearrangement joins TRBV27 to TRBJ2-6; 12 positions agree with TRBD2. The length of the CDR3 is 16 residues. With 7 bases clipped from V and 2 bases from J, the junction kept 3 bases outside the gene matches. Germline lookup yields CDR1 MNHEY and CDR2 SMNVEV (reference sequence). This CDR3 is CASTSGGVPGANVLTF. The CDR3 DNA sequence: TGTGCCAGCACTAGCGGGGGGGTTCCTGGGGCCAACGTCCTGACTTTC. The full variable domain, in which reference TRBV27 and TRBJ2-6 provide the parts outside the CDR3, is EAQVTQNPRYLITVTGKKLTVTCSQNMNHEYMSWYRQDPGLGLRQIYYSMNVEVTDKGDVPEGYKVSRKEKRNFPLILESPSPNQTSLYFCASTSGGVPGANVLTFGAGSRLTVL.

This clonotype was counted ten times or more. The V and J genes are TRBV20-1 and TRBJ1-1; D might be TRBD1 (6 bases). V was shortened by 0 bases and J by 3 bases, with 17 bases between the two germline ends. The V gene's germline CDR1 is DFQATT and CDR2 SNEGSKA (reference sequence). The CDR3 contains 16 residues. The chain's CDR3 is CSARDTKTGTYTEAFF. The CDR3, as DNA: TGCAGTGCTAGAGATACTAAGACAGGCACGTACACTGAAGCTTTCTTT.

The genes are TRBV19 and TRBJ2-7; D call uncertain. The germline CDR1 and CDR2 sequences are LNHDA and SQIVND (reference sequence). Trimming took off 5 bases at V and 5 bases at J, with 13 bases between the two ends. CDR3 length: 13 amino acids. CDR3 sequence reads: CASSPIKGNEQYF. The DNA of the CDR3 is TGTGCCAGTAGTCCCATTAAGGGCAACGAGCAGTACTTC.

This clonotype was counted only a few times. The chain combines TRBV28 with TRBJ2-1; TRBD2 aligns across 10 bases. CDR1 is MDHEN, CDR2 SYDVKM, per germline. CDR3 length: 15 residues. Losses at the gene ends were 6 bases for V and 5 bases for J; bases not matched to a gene: 7. The CDR3 region is CASSQLAGSNNEQFF. CDR3 nucleotides: TGTGCCAGCAGCCAACTAGCGGGGTCCAACAATGAGCAGTTCTTC.

The chain couples TRBV7-9 to TRBJ1-1, with 7 bases identical to TRBD1. Germline assignment: CDR1 SEHNR and CDR2 FQNEAQ (reference sequence). Trimming at V came to 4 bases and at J to 3 bases, leaving 8 bases not matched to a gene. This CDR3 is 15 amino acids long. DNA of the CDR3: TGTGCCAGCAGCTCGCCGACAGGGCGGGACACTGAAGCTTTCTTT. This sequence encodes CASSSPTGRDTEAFF.

This clonotype appeared many times. The chain employs TRBV7-9 and TRBJ1-4; no clear D gene. The V gene's germline CDR1 is SEHNR and CDR2 FQNEAQ (reference sequence). The CDR3 loop spans 13 amino acids. V gave up 7 bases and J gave up 6 bases, with 12 bases separating them. In nucleotides, the CDR3 is TGTGCCAGCACCAGGACGTTCGATGAAAAACTGTTTTTT. It encodes CASTRTFDEKLFF. Full variable domain (remainder filled in from reference TRBV7-9 and TRBJ1-4): DTGVSQNPRHKITKRGQNVTFRCDPISEHNRLYWYRQTLGQGPEFLTYFQNEAQLEKSRLLSDRFSAERPKGSFSTLEIQRTEQGDSAMYLCASTRTFDEKLFFGSGTQLSVL.

The genes are TRBV7-4 and TRBJ2-7; D uncertain. V was cut by 4 bases and J by 5 bases, with 9 bases left in between. The CDR3 runs 12 residues. Germline V gene data show CDR1 as SGHVT and CDR2 as SQSDAQ. CDR3 in DNA: TGTGCCAGCAGCTCCCACCCAGACGAGCAGTACTTC. Translated: CASSSHPDEQYF.

Of note for this clonotype: This may stem from a read error, because a much larger clone lies one nucleotide away. This chain joins TRBV7-9 and TRBJ2-3; weak D call: TRBD2 (5 bases). This CDR3 contains 12 residues. Germline V CDR1 and CDR2: SEHNR, FQNEAQ (reference sequence). CDR3 DNA sequence: TGTGCCGGCAGCCCAGACGGGAATACGCAGTATTTT. Its translation: CAGSPDGNTQYF. Full variable domain (missing parts from reference TRBV7-9 and TRBJ2-3): DTGVSQNPRHKITKRGQNVTFRCDPISEHNRLYWYRQTLGQGPEFLTYFQNEAQLEKSRLLSDRFSAERPKGSFSTLEIQRTEQGDSAMYLCAGSPDGNTQYFGPGTRLTVL.

The chain recombines TRBV7-9 with TRBJ2-2, with 8 bases matching TRBD2. Germline V gives CDR1 SEHNR, CDR2 FQNEAQ (reference sequence). V shed 4 bases and J 0 bases; nucleotides not matched to a gene: 7. This CDR3 is built from 17 residues. The CDR3 region has the DNA TGTGCCAGCAGCTCCCTAGAACTAGCGGCGAACACCGGGGAGCTGTTTTTT. Amino acids: CASSSLELAANTGELFF.

This clonotype has just a few counts. The V and J genes are TRBV3-1 and TRBJ2-7; possible D gene TRBD1, 5 bases. The CDR3 has 13 amino acids. CDR1 LGHDT and CDR2 YNNKEL come from the germline V gene (reference sequence). The ends were cut back, 8 bases at V and 1 base at J, with 12 bases in the middle. CDR3 coding DNA: TGTGCCAGCCAGGGTAGCTGGTCCTACGAGCAGTACTTC. Translating it yields CASQGSWSYEQYF.

The table lists this clonotype with many counts. The chain has TRBV9 and TRBJ2-3; 7 nucleotides agree with TRBD2. Germline loops: CDR1 SGDLS, CDR2 YYNGEE. V trimming: 3 bases; J trimming: 4 bases; junction bases outside the gene matches: 5. The CDR3 consists of 14 residues. The chain's CDR3 is CASSALGLADTQYF. For the CDR3, the DNA is TGTGCCAGCAGCGCGCTCGGACTAGCAGATACGCAGTATTTT. The full variable domain, in which reference TRBV9 and TRBJ2-3 provide the parts outside the CDR3, is DSGVTQTPKHLITATGQRVTLRCSPRSGDLSVYWYQQSLDQGLQFLIQYYNGEERAKGNILERFSAQQFPDLHSELNLSSLELGDSALYFCASSALGLADTQYFGPGTRLTVL.

Comment on this clonotype: A read error may explain this, as a much larger clone is one base away. This chain links TRBV11-2 with TRBJ1-1; TRBD1 matches 8 bases. CDR3 length: 16 residues. Germline V gene sequence: CDR1 SGHAT, CDR2 FQNNGV. This CDR3 reads CASGFYGQGRHTEAFF. DNA for the CDR3: TGTGCCAGCGGCTTCTACGGACAGGGAAGGCACACTGAAGCTTTCTTT.

Ten or more counts support this clonotype. The genes are TRBV7-9 and TRBJ2-4; perhaps TRBD2 as D (5 bases). Germline CDR1 and CDR2: SEHNR and FQNEAQ (reference sequence). The CDR3 is 13 residues long. The V end lost 5 bases, the J end lost 3 bases, and 8 bases lay between the germline ends. DNA of the CDR3: TGTGCCAGCAGCCCAGGACTCAAAAACATTCAGTACTTC. Its protein product is CASSPGLKNIQYF.